This TCR beta chain was observed in a study of OX40 agonist ivuxolimab in advanced cancers. The CDR3 is 15 residues long. Germline loops: CDR1 LNHDA, CDR2 SQIVND (reference sequence). V was shortened by 2 bases and J by 3 bases, with 13 bases between the two germline ends. Study findings and constraints: The study observed clonal expansion of CD4+ and CD8+ blood T cells by week 6 at 0.1 to 3.0 mg/kg. Nonresponders included some who also had low normalized T-cell clonal expansion.

As regards this clone: Antigen specificity is unknown.

Using immunoSEQ multiplex PCR, the repertoire was profiled, and TCRdb retains in-frame clones only, with some absent. The sample gives 70,000 to 90,000 clones, roughly 86% of which show up once; about 8% is in the top ten. The specimen comprised CD4+ or CD8+ T cells sorted from blood, sampled in a trial of the OX40 agonist ivuxolimab. This sequence originates from an adult with an advanced solid tumor such as melanoma, head and neck, liver or kidney cancer. The chain uses TRBV19 and TRBJ1-2; TRBD1 might be the D (6 bases). The chain's CDR3 is CASSISGGHDYGYTF. DNA of the CDR3: TGTGCCAGTAGTATAAGCGGGGGACACGACTATGGCTACACCTTC. The whole variable domain, remainder taken from reference TRBV19 and TRBJ1-2, is DGGITQSPKYLFRKEGQNVTLSCEQNLNHDAMYWYRQDPGQGLRLIYYSQIVNDFQKGDIAEGYSVSREKKESFPLTVTSAQKNPTAFYLCASSISGGHDYGYTFGSGTRLTVV.